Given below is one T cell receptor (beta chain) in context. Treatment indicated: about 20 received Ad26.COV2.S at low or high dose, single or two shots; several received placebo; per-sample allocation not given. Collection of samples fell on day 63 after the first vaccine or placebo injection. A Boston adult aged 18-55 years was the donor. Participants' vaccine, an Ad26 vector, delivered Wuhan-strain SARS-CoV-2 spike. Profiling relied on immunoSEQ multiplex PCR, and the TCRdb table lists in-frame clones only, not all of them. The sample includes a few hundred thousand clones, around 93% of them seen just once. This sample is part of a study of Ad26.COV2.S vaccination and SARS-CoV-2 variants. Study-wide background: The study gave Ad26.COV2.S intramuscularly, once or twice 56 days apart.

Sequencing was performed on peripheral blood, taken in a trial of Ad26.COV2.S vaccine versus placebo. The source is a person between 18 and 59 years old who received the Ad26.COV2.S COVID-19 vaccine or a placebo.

CDR3 region: CASSSPGVAEAFF. The CDR3 nucleotides read TGTGCCAGCAGTTCCCCGGGGGTAGCTGAAGCTTTCTTT. This chain joins TRBV6-5 and TRBJ1-1; D may be TRBD1 (5 bases). The V and J ends lost 4 bases and 6 bases respectively, with 12 bases between them. This CDR3 comprises 13 residues. CDR1 is MNHEY and CDR2 is SVGAGI in the germline V gene.